This T cell receptor (beta chain) was profiled in a study of blood T cell repertoires in COVID-19. Libraries were prepared by immunoSEQ multiplex PCR; TCRdb keeps only in-frame clonotypes and omits some of them. The repertoire holds under 300,000 clones, with 70% to 85% as singletons. CDR1 and CDR2 from the germline V gene are SGHTA and FQGTGA. This CDR3 is built from 15 residues. V dropped 5 bases and J dropped 8; count of bases not matched to a gene: 11. Recovered status in Cohort 3 required two negative PCRs, clearance, or symptom resolution. The sequence was collected from a man aged 35 to 55 who had recovered from COVID-19. Sequencing was performed on PBMCs or T cells enriched from blood (not recorded which). The genes are TRBV7-3 and TRBJ1-2; 10 nucleotides match TRBD1. The CDR3 loop is CASSLTGTGERGYTF. The CDR3 DNA reads as TGTGCCAGCAGCCTGACCGGGACAGGGGAACGAGGCTACACCTTC.